The sequence of this T cell receptor (beta chain) was determined in a study of blood T cell repertoires in COVID-19. Cohort allocation depended upon clinical history that participants reported. Measured with immunoSEQ multiplex PCR; TCRdb has only the in-frame clones, and not every one. The table includes 350,000 to 400,000 clones, about nine tenths detected once. The CDR3 covers 16 residues. V dropped 0 bases and J dropped 9; count of bases not matched to a gene: 7. CDR1 SGHRS and CDR2 YFSETQ come from the germline V gene. This sequence was found in a woman aged 40 to 50 who had been exposed to COVID-19. The sequenced sample was PBMCs or T cells enriched from blood (not recorded which). The chain has TRBV5-1 and TRBJ2-1; TRBD2 matches 12 bases. In nucleotides, the CDR3 is TGCGCCAGCAGCTTGGCGGCTAGCGGGGGGGCTGGTGAGCAGTTCTTC. It encodes CASSLAASGGAGEQFF. The full variable domain, completed using reference TRBV5-1 and TRBJ2-1, is KAGVTQTPRYLIKTRGQQVTLSCSPISGHRSVSWYQQTPGQGLQFLFEYFSETQRNKGNFPGRFSGRQFSNSRSEMNVSTLELGDSALYLCASSLAASGGAGEQFFGPGTRLTVL.